This T cell receptor beta chain emerged from a study of T cell repertoires in cytomegalovirus infection (dated 2019 in TCRdb). Background for the entire study: Because public TCR beta signatures pointed to carriage of CMV infection together with the matching HLA type, the HLA type of each donor mattered for the analysis.

Points the paper makes about the study in general: In the ex vivo response, HLA-C-restricted CMV-specific TCR beta clonotypes were dominant, and in two of eight donors the single most frequent clonotype came from this HLA-C-restricted group. Cumulative frequency of public TCR beta family members discriminated carriers of CMV infection plus the relevant HLA type in this cohort and an independent roughly 320-donor cohort.

The reads were generated on an Illumina HiSeq 1500. The raw public reads went through TCRdb reprocessing: fastp at Q25, MiXCR clone calling, in-frame beta chains kept. Each CDR3 protein gets just one entry, which takes the most common genes and DNA from the rows behind it. The sample yields about 240,000 distinct CDR3 sequences; approximately 13% were counted once. In total, the top ten clones hold roughly 1.7% of the sample. This clonotype was seen a few times. Which antigen it targets is not known. No clone much larger than this one lies a single base away; base qualities are absent. The sequence was obtained from a human donor in good health (CMV status not recorded). Some clones in this sample may be carry-over from other donors' samples. Material for sequencing was PBMCs.

The nucleotides are TGTGCCAGCAGTTACGGCACTAACTACGAGCAGTACTTC. It is translated as CASSYGTNYEQYF. The V gene is TRBV6-5 and the J gene is TRBJ2-7, with the identity of the D gene unclear. CDR1 and CDR2 are drawn from the germline V gene: MNHEY, SVGAGI. The CDR3 measures 13 amino acids from cysteine to phenylalanine. Only CDR3 DNA remains: 39 bases, in frame from the first base. A distance of 8 bases separates the germline ends of V and J, which lose 2 bases and 3 bases respectively.